This T cell receptor beta chain was found in a study of T cell changes during pregnancy in multiple sclerosis. Sequenced by immunoSEQ multiplex PCR; TCRdb stores in-frame clones only, minus some. The sample carries 20,000 to 25,000 clones, about 91% recorded once. V lost 5 bases and J lost 5; bases outside the gene matches: 9. Per the germline V gene, CDR1 is SGHTA and CDR2 is FQGTGA. The CDR3 covers 15 residues. V usage is TRBV7-3 and J usage is TRBJ1-5; 7 bases fit TRBD1. The sequenced sample was CD4+ T cells from peripheral blood mononuclear cells, obtained in the third trimester of pregnancy. This sequence originates from a female donor with multiple sclerosis, enrolled in a pregnancy study. In nucleotides, the CDR3 is TGTGCCAGCAGCGCGGGCAGGGGGGCAGATCAGCCCCAGCATTTT. Its translation is CASSAGRGADQPQHF.